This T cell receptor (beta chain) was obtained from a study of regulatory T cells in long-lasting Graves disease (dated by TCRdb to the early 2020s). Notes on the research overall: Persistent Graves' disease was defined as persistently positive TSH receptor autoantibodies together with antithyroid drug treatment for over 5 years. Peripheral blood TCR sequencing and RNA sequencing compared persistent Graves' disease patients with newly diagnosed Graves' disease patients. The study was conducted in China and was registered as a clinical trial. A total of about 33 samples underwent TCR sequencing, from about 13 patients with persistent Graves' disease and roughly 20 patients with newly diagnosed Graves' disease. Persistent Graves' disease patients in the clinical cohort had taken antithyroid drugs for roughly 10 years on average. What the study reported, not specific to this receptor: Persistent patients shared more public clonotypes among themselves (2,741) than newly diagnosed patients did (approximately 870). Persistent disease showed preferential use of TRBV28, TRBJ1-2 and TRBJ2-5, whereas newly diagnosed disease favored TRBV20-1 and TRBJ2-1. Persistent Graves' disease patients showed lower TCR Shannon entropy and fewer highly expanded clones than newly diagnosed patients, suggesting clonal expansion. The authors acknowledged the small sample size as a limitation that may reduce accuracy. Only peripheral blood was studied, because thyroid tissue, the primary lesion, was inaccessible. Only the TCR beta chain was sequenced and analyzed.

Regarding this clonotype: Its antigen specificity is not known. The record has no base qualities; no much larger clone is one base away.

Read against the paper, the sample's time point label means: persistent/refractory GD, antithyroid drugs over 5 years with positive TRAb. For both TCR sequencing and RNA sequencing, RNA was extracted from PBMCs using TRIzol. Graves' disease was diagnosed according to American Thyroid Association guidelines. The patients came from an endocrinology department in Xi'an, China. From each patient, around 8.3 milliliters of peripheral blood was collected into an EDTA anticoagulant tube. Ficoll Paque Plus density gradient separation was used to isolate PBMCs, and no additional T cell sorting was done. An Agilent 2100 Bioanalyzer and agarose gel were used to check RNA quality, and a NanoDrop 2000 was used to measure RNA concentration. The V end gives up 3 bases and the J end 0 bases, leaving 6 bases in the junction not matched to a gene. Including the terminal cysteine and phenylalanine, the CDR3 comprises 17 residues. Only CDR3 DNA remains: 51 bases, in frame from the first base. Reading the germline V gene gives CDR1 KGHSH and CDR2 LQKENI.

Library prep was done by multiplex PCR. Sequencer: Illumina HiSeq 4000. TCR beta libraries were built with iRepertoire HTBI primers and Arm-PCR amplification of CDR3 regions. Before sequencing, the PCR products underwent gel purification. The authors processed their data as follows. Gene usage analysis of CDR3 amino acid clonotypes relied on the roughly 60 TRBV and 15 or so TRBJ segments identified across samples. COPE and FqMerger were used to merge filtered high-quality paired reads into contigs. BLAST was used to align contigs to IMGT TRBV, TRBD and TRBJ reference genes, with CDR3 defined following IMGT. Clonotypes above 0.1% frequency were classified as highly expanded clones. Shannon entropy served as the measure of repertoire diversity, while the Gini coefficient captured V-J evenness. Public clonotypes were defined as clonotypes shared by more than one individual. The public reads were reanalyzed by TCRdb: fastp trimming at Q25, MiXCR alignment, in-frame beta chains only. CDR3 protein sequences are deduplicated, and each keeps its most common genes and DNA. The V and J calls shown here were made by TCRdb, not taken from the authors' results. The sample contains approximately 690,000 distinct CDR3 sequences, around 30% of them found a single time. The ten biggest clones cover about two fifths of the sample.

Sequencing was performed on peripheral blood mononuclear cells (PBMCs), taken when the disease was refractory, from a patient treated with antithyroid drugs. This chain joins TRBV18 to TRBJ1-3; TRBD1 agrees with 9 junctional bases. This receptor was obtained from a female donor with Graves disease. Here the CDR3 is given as CASSPLGQGTSGNTIYF. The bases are TGTGCCAGCTCACCCCTGGGACAGGGTACCTCTGGAAACACCATATATTTT.